This T cell receptor beta chain was recorded in a study of blood T cell repertoires in COVID-19. Study-level information: The samples span acute and convalescent COVID-19 from the United States, Italy and Spain.

Data came from immunoSEQ multiplex PCR; TCRdb stores just in-frame clones and leaves some out. The table records about 330,000 clones, under 90% of them present only once. The table lists this clone with a few counts. Living in about two dozen US areas, the participants were between roughly 18 and 89 years of age. The origin of this receptor is a woman aged 18 to 35 who had recovered from COVID-19. What was sequenced was PBMCs or T cells enriched from blood (not recorded which).

CDR3 sequence reads: CASSVVPEGGRETQYF. CDR3 in DNA: TGTGCCAGCAGCGTAGTACCGGAGGGAGGTCGAGAGACCCAGTACTTC. J is TRBJ2-5 and V is TRBV9; tentative D call: TRBD2 (6 bases). The CDR3 loop spans 16 amino acids. Trimming removed 0 bases from V and 4 bases from J, with 16 bases in between. Per germline, CDR1 SGDLS and CDR2 YYNGEE.